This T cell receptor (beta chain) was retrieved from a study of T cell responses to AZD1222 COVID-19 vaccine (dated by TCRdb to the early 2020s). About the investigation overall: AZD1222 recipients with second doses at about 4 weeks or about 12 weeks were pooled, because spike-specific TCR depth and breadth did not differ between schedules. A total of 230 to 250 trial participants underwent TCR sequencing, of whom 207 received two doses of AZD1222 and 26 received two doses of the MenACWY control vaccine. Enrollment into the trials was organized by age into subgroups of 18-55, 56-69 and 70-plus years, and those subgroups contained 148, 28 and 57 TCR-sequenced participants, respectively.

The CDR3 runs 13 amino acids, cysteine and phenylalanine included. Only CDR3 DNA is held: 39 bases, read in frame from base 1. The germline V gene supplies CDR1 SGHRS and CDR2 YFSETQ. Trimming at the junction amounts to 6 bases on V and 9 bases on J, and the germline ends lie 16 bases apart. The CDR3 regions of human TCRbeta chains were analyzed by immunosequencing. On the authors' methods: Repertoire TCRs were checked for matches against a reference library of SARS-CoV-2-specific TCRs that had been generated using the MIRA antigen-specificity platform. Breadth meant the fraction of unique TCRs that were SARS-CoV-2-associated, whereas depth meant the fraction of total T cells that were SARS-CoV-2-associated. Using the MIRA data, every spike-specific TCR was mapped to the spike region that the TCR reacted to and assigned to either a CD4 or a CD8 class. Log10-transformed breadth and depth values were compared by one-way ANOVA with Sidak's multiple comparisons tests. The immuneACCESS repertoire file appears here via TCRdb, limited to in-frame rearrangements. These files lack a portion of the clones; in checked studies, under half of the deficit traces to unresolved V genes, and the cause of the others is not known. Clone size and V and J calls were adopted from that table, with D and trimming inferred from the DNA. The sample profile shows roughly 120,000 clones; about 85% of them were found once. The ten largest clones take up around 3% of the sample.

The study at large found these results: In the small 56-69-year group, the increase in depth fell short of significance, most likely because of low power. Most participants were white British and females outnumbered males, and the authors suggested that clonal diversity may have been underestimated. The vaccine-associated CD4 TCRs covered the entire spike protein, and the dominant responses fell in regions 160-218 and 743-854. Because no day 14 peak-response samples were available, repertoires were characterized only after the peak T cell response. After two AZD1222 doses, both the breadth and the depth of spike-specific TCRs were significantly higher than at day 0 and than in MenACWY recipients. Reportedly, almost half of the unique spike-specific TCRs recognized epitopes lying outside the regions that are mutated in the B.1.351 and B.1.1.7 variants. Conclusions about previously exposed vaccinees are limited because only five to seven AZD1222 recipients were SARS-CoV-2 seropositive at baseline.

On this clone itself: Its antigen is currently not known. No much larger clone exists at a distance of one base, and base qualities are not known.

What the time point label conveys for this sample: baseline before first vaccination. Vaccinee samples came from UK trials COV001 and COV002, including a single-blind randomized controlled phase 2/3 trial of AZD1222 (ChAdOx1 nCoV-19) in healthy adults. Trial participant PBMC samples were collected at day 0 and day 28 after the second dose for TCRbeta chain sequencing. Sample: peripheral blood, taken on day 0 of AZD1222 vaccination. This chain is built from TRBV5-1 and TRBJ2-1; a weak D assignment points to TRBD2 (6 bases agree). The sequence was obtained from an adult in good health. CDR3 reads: CASKVGGDGEQFF. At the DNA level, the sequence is TGCGCCAGCAAGGTGGGGGGAGACGGTGAGCAGTTCTTC.